This record covers a single T cell receptor (beta chain). Its antigen is still unknown. Profiling relied on immunoSEQ multiplex PCR, and the TCRdb table lists in-frame clones only, not all of them. The sample includes about 22,000 clones, more than 65% seen only once; the top ten take about 8%. The sample belongs to a study of vaccination effects on CD4 cells after COVID-19. Before sequencing, viral peptide pools were used by the ViraFEST assay to expand antigen-specific CD4+ T cells. After around ten days in culture, the CD4+ T cells were isolated. Vaccine administered to participants consisted of two doses of either BNT162b2 or mRNA-1273. According to the study, vaccine recipients showed no prior SARS-CoV-2 infection and negative nucleocapsid antibodies. IL-2 medium supplanted half the medium on days 3 and 7. The sequences come from CD4+ T cells from PBMCs cultured with SARS-CoV-2 spike peptides, collected after COVID-19 vaccination. This TCR came from a human donor who received a COVID-19 vaccine.

CDR3 nucleotide sequence: TGTGCCAGCAGCTGGGGGGGGGAGACCCAGTACTTC. Amino acids: CASSWGGETQYF. This sequence joins TRBV7-9 and TRBJ2-5; 7 bases map to TRBD2. Germline-derived CDR1 and CDR2 are SEHNR and FQNEAQ (reference sequence). J gave up 5 bases and V 4 bases, and 1 base lay outside the gene matches. The CDR3 has 12 amino acids.